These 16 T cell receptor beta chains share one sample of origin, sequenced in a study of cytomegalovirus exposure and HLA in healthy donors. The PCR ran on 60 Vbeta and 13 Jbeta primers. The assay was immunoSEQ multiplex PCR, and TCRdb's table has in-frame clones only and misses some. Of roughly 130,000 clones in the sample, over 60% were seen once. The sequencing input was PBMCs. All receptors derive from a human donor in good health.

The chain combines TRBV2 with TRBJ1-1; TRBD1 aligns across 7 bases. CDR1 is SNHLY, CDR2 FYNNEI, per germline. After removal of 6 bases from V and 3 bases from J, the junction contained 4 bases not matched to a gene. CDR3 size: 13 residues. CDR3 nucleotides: TGTGCCAGCAGAACAGGGGTCCACACTGAAGCTTTCTTT. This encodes CASRTGVHTEAFF.

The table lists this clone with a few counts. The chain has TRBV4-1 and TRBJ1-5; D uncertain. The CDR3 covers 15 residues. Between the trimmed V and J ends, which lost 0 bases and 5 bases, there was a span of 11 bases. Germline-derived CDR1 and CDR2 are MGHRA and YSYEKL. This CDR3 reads CASSQETRRDQPQHF. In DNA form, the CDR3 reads TGCGCCAGCAGCCAAGAAACTAGACGCGATCAGCCCCAGCATTTT.

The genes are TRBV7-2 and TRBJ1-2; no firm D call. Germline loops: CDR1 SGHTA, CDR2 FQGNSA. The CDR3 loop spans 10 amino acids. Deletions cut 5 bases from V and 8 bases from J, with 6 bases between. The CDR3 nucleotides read TGTGCCAGCAGCCTTCCGGGCTACACCTTC. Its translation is CASSLPGYTF. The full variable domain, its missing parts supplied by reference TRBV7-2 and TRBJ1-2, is GAGVSQSPSNKVTEKGKDVELRCDPISGHTALYWYRQSLGQGLEFLIYFQGNSAPDKSGLPSDRFSAERTGGSVSTLTIQRTQQEDSAVYLCASSLPGYTFGSGTRLTVV.

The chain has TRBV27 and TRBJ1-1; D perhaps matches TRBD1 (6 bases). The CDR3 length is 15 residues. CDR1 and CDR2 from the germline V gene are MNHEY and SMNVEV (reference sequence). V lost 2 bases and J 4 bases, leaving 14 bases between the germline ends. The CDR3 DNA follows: TGTGCCAGCAGTTTAATTGAGGGGGTACGCACTGAAGCTTTCTTT. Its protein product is CASSLIEGVRTEAFF.

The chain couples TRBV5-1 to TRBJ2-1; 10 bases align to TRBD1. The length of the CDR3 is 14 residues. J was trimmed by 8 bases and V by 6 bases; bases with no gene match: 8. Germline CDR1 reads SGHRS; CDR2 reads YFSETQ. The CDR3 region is CASMVGTGVDEQFF. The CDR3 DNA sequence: TGCGCCAGCATGGTCGGGACAGGGGTGGATGAGCAGTTCTTC.

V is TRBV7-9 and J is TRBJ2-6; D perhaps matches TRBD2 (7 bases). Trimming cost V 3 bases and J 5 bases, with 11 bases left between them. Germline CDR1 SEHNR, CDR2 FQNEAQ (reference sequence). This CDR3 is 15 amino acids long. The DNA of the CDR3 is TGTGCCAGCAGCTTGGGGGGGCCCAGGGCCAACGTCCTGACTTTC. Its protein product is CASSLGGPRANVLTF. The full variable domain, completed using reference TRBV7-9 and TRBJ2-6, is DTGVSQNPRHKITKRGQNVTFRCDPISEHNRLYWYRQTLGQGPEFLTYFQNEAQLEKSRLLSDRFSAERPKGSFSTLEIQRTEQGDSAMYLCASSLGGPRANVLTFGAGSRLTVL.

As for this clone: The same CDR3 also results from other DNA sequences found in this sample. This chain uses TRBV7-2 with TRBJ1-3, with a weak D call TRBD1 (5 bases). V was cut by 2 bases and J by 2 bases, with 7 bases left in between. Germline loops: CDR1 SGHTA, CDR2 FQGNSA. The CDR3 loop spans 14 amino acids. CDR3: CASSLTGAGNTIYF. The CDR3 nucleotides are TGTGCCAGCAGCTTAACGGGGGCTGGAAACACCATATATTTT.

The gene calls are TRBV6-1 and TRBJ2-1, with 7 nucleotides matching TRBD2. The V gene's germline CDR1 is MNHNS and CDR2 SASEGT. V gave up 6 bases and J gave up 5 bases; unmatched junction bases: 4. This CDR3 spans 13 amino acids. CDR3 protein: CASRSAGDNEQFF. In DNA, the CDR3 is TGTGCCAGCAGAAGTGCGGGGGACAATGAGCAGTTCTTC.

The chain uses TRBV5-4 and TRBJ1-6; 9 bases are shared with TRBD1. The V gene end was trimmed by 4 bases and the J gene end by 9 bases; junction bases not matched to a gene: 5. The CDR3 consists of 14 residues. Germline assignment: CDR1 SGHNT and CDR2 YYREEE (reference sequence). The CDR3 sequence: CASSKQGASSPLHF. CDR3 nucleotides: TGTGCCAGCAGCAAACAGGGGGCAAGTTCACCCCTCCACTTT.

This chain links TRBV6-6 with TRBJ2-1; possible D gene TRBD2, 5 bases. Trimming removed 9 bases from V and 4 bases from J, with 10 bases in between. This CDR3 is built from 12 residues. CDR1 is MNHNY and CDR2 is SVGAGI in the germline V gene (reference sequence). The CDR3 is CASISGYNEQFF. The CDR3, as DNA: TGTGCCAGTATCTCGGGGTACAATGAGCAGTTCTTC.

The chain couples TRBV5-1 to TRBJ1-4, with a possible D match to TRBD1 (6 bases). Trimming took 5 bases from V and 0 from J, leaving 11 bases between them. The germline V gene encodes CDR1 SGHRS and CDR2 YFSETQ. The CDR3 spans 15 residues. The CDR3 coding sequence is TGCGCCAGCAGAACAGGGAATGCAACTAATGAAAAACTGTTTTTT. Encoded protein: CASRTGNATNEKLFF.

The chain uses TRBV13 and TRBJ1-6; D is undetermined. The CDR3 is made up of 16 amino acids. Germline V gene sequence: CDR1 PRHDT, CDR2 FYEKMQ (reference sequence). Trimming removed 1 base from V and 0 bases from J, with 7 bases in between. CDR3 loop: CASSLVGISYNSPLHF. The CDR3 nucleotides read TGTGCCAGCAGCTTAGTGGGCATCTCCTATAATTCACCCCTCCACTTT.

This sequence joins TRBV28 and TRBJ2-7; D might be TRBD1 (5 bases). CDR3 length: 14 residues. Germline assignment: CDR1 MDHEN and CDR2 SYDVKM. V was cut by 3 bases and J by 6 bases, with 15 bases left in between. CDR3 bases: TGTGCCAGCAGTTTTTTTCAGGGCGACCCCGAGCAGTACTTC. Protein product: CASSFFQGDPEQYF.

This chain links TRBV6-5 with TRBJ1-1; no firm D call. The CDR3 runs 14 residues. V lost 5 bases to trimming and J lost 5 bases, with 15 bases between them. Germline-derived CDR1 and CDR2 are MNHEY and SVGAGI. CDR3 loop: CASSRERGNTEAFF. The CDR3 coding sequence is TGTGCCAGCAGTCGTGAACGGGGTAATACTGAAGCTTTCTTT.

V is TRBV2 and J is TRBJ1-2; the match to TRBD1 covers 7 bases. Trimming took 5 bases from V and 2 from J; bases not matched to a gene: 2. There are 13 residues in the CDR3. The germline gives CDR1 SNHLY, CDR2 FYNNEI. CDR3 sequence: CASSQGQNYGYTF. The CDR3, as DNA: TGTGCCAGCAGTCAGGGACAGAACTATGGCTACACCTTC.

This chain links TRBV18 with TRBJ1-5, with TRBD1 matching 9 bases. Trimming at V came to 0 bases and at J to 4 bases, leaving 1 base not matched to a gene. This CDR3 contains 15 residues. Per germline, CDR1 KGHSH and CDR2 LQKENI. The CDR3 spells CASSPPGTGNQPQHF. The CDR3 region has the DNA TGTGCCAGCTCACCACCTGGGACAGGGAATCAGCCCCAGCATTTT. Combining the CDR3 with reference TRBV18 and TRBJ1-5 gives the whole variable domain NAGVMQNPRHLVRRRGQEARLRCSPMKGHSHVYWYRQLPEEGLKFMVYLQKENIIDESGMPKERFSAEFPKEGPSILRIQQVVRGDSAAYFCASSPPGTGNQPQHFGDGTRLSIL.